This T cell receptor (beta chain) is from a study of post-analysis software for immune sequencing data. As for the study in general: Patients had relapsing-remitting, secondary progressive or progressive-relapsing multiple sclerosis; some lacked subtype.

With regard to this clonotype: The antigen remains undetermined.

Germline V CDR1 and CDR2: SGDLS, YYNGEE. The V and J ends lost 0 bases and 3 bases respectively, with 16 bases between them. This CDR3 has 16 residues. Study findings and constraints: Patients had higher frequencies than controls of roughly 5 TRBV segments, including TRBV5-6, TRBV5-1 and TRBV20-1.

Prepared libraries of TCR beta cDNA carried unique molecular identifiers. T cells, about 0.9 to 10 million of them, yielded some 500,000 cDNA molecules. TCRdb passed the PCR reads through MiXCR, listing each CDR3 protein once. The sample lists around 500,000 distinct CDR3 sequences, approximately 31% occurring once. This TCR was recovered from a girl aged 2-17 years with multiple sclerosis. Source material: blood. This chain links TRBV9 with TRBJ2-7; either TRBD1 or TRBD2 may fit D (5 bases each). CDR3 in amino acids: CASSVGGANLVYEQYF. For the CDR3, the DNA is TGTGCCAGCAGCGTAGGAGGGGCGAACCTCGTCTACGAGCAGTACTTC.